What follows are 22 T cell receptor beta chains derived from one specimen sequenced in a study of spatial heterogeneity in lung cancer. Findings and limits, study-wide: Tracking of tumor mutation counts was seen in expanded intratumoral alpha and beta TCR counts.

As to time point: sample taken at primary tumor resection. MiXCR was run by TCRdb on the 5' RACE reads, yielding one entry per CDR3 protein. The table shows 10,000 to 15,000 distinct CDR3 sequences, with around 6.6% occurring only once. These receptors have no identified antigens. The specimen was lung tumor tissue, collected at surgery. The receptors derive from a female donor with early-stage non-small cell lung cancer.

This clonotype qualifies as medium-sized (0.01 to 0.1%). The chain couples TRBV30 to TRBJ2-2; possibly TRBD2 for D (5 bases). Trimming removed 3 bases at V and 4 bases at J, with 6 bases between. The CDR3 has 12 residues. The germline V gene has CDR1 GTSNPN and CDR2 SVGIG (reference sequence). CDR3 amino acids: CAWSRGTGELFF. DNA for the CDR3: TGTGCCTGGAGCCGGGGCACCGGGGAGCTGTTTTTT.

This clonotype is medium-sized. The chain recombines TRBV5-6 with TRBJ2-6, with unresolved D. Deletions cut 0 bases from V and 0 bases from J, with 4 bases between. Germline V gene lookup returns CDR1 SGHDT and CDR2 YYEEEE. CDR3 size: 15 residues. Here the CDR3 reads CASSLGRSGANVLTF. The CDR3 DNA sequence: TGTGCCAGCAGCTTGGGCCGCTCTGGGGCCAACGTCCTGACTTTC.

In its sample, this clonotype is medium-sized. The V call is TRBV7-2, the J call TRBJ2-1; D unclear. V was clipped by 4 bases and J by 4 bases, with 8 bases between them. Germline CDR1 SGHTA, CDR2 FQGNSA. The CDR3 is 13 residues long. The CDR3 loop is CASSSKLYNEQFF. The CDR3 nucleotides are TGTGCCAGCAGCTCAAAGCTATACAATGAGCAGTTCTTC.

CDR3 bases: TGTGCCAGCAGTGAACGGATATGGGGCAGGGCCAACACAGATACGCAGTATTTT. Translation gives CASSERIWGRANTDTQYF. This chain joins TRBV6-1 and TRBJ2-3, with D maybe TRBD1 (5 bases). The V end lost 2 bases, the J end lost 2 bases, and 20 bases lay between the germline ends. Germline values: CDR1 MNHNS, CDR2 SASEGT. This CDR3 spans 18 amino acids.

This clonotype was seen just once. The chain combines TRBV27 with TRBJ2-1; D may be TRBD2 (5 bases). CDR3 length equals 15 residues. Per germline, CDR1 MNHEY and CDR2 SMNVEV (reference sequence). V shed 10 bases and J shed 6 bases, with 22 bases lying between them. The CDR3 DNA reads TGTGCCACCAAATCAGACATTTCTAGCTTCAATGAGCAGTTCTTC. Translation gives CATKSDISSFNEQFF.

This clonotype was observed many times. V usage is TRBV28 and J usage is TRBJ2-7; TRBD2 matches at 15 bases. This CDR3 comprises 20 residues. Germline V gene sequence: CDR1 MDHEN, CDR2 SYDVKM. Trimming took 3 bases from V and 4 from J; bases not matched to a gene: 16. CDR3 sequence (DNA): TGTGCCAGCAGTTTCCCCCCTCCGGGACTAGCGGGAGGCCCAAAATACGAGCAGTACTTC. It yields the protein CASSFPPPGLAGGPKYEQYF.

In this sample, this clonotype turned up many times. The J gene is TRBJ2-7, the V gene TRBV14; D is uncertain. The germline V gene encodes CDR1 SGHDN and CDR2 FVKESK. This CDR3 has 17 amino acids. The germline V and J ends were trimmed by 1 base and 7 bases, with 23 bases remaining between them. The CDR3: CASSQGNFAWRLNEQYF. CDR3 coding DNA: TGTGCCAGCAGCCAAGGTAATTTTGCCTGGCGCCTTAATGAGCAGTACTTC.

This clonotype is medium-sized. The J gene is TRBJ1-1, the V gene TRBV5-6, with D possibly TRBD1 on 5 matching bases. The V end lost 3 bases, the J end lost 5 bases, and 11 bases lay between the germline ends. This CDR3 is built from 13 residues. CDR1 SGHDT and CDR2 YYEEEE come from the germline V gene. CDR3 amino acids: CASSSRDSTEAFF. The CDR3 DNA sequence: TGTGCCAGCAGCTCCCGGGACTCAACTGAAGCTTTCTTT.

This clonotype was seen repeatedly, ten times or more. The gene calls are TRBV29-1 and TRBJ2-1; TRBD2 aligns across 10 bases. The ends lost 5 bases at V and 6 bases at J; junction bases unmatched: 10. Germline assignment: CDR1 SQVTM and CDR2 ANQGSEA. This CDR3 is 15 amino acids long. CDR3 sequence: CSVLGSGGAVNEQFF. CDR3 nucleotide sequence: TGCAGCGTTTTAGGAAGCGGGGGGGCCGTCAATGAGCAGTTCTTC.

By its share, this clonotype is medium-sized. CDR3 nucleotide sequence: TGCGCCAGCAGCCAAGATCTATGGGACGGGCTCTATTTT. Translating gives CASSQDLWDGLYF. This chain connects TRBV4-3 to TRBJ2-3, with D possibly called TRBD1 or TRBD2 (5 bases each). CDR3 length equals 13 residues. The germline CDR1 and CDR2 sequences are LGHNA and YSLEER. Between the trimmed V and J ends, which lost 0 bases and 15 bases, there was a span of 16 bases.

This clonotype has at least ten counts. The rearrangement joins TRBV27 to TRBJ1-2, with 8 bases fitting TRBD1. V trimming: 7 bases; J trimming: 4 bases; junction bases outside the gene matches: 5. CDR1 MNHEY and CDR2 SMNVEV come from the germline V gene (reference sequence). CDR3 size: 13 residues. CDR3 sequence reads: CASKRTGSYGYTF. The DNA for the CDR3 is TGTGCCAGCAAGCGGACAGGGTCCTATGGCTACACCTTC.

This clonotype was recorded at least ten times. J is TRBJ2-3 and V is TRBV9; maybe TRBD1 (5 bases). Germline loops: CDR1 SGDLS, CDR2 YYNGEE. Trimming cost V 3 bases and J 2 bases, with 13 bases left between them. The CDR3 consists of 15 residues. CDR3 protein: CASSADRGFTDTQYF. The CDR3 DNA is TGTGCCAGCAGCGCCGACAGAGGCTTCACAGATACGCAGTATTTT.

This clonotype was found many times. This chain joins TRBV11-2 and TRBJ2-3; D is unclear. There are 15 residues in the CDR3. Germline CDR1 SGHAT, CDR2 FQNNGV. V was shortened by 2 bases and J by 2 bases, with 11 bases between the two germline ends. The DNA for the CDR3 is TGTGCCAGCAGCTTACAGCCTCAGTACACAGATACGCAGTATTTT. Translated, it gives CASSLQPQYTDTQYF.

In this sample, this clonotype turned up many times. The chain is built from TRBV4-2 and TRBJ1-6, with unresolved D. The ends were cut back, 4 bases at V and 8 bases at J, with 15 bases in the middle. Germline CDR1 reads LGHNA; CDR2 reads YNFKEQ. This CDR3 is 15 amino acids long. This chain's CDR3 is CASSPRTVRDSPLHF. DNA for the CDR3: TGTGCCAGCAGCCCCAGAACGGTTAGAGATTCACCCCTCCACTTT.

This clonotype is medium-sized in the sample. The V and J genes are TRBV20-1 and TRBJ2-1, with 10 bases aligning to TRBD2. This CDR3 comprises 16 residues. Germline values: CDR1 DFQATT, CDR2 SNEGSKA (reference sequence). V dropped 1 base and J dropped 7; count of bases not matched to a gene: 10. CDR3 nucleotide sequence: TGCAGTGCTAGAGGAATGCTAGCGGGAGTCACTAATGAGCAGTTCTTC. It translates to CSARGMLAGVTNEQFF.

This clonotype has ten or more counts. The rearrangement uses TRBV3-1 and TRBJ2-1; TRBD2 matches 8 bases. The CDR3 covers 16 residues. V shed 4 bases, J shed 8 bases, and the junction held 13 bases outside the gene matches. Germline lookup yields CDR1 LGHDT and CDR2 YNNKEL (reference sequence). The CDR3 DNA follows: TGTGCCAGCAGCCCGATGATGCAGCGGGAGCGGGATGAGCAGTTCTTC. Protein product: CASSPMMQRERDEQFF.

This clonotype has ten or more counts. For the CDR3, the DNA is TGCAGTGAGAGGGGGAGGGAATCCTACGAGCAGTACTTC. Its protein product is CSERGRESYEQYF. The chain recombines TRBV20-1 with TRBJ2-7, with TRBD2 as a possible D gene (7 bases). Germline V gene data show CDR1 as DFQATT and CDR2 as SNEGSKA (reference sequence). Trimming removed 7 bases at V and 1 base at J, with 14 bases between. The CDR3 sequence is 13 residues long.

This clonotype has at least ten counts. The chain recombines TRBV2 with TRBJ1-2; perhaps TRBD1 as D (6 bases). The CDR3 covers 13 residues. V was pared by 3 bases and J by 8 bases, with 13 bases between. Germline lookup yields CDR1 SNHLY and CDR2 FYNNEI. The CDR3 DNA follows: TGTGCCAGCAGTGAGGGCAGGGGCCGGGGCTACACCTTC. Translation gives CASSEGRGRGYTF.

The chain couples TRBV28 to TRBJ1-1; D possibly corresponds to TRBD1 (6 bases). Trimming stripped 4 bases from V and 8 bases from J, with 11 bases between. This CDR3 is built from 12 residues. Germline V gene data show CDR1 as MDHEN and CDR2 as SYDVKM. This CDR3 reads CASSYRASEAFF. CDR3 bases: TGTGCCAGCAGTTACAGGGCATCCGAAGCTTTCTTT.

This clonotype was detected ten times or more. J is TRBJ1-1 and V is TRBV12-3 or TRBV12-4; tentatively, D is TRBD1 (5 bases). Deletions cut 0 bases from V and 10 bases from J, with 18 bases between. The CDR3 has 15 amino acids. Here the CDR3 DNA reads TGTGCCAGCAGTTTAGCTGAAAGGGTAACGGGGGGAGCTTTCTTT. Amino acids: CASSLAERVTGGAFF.

Many counts were recorded for this clonotype. The chain links TRBV29-1 to TRBJ1-1, with D possibly matching TRBD1 (5 bases). The V gene lost 7 bases and the J gene lost 3 bases, with 12 bases spanning the gap. There are 12 residues in the CDR3. CDR1 and CDR2 (germline): SQVTM, ANQGSEA. In DNA, the CDR3 is TGCAGCGGTGTCCGGGGGTACACTGAAGCTTTCTTT. Translating gives CSGVRGYTEAFF.

This clonotype was observed many times. The chain carries TRBV3-1 and TRBJ2-2; tentatively, D is TRBD2 (5 bases). The CDR3 spans 15 residues. Trimming removed 1 base at V and 7 bases at J, with 13 bases between. Germline CDR1 LGHDT, CDR2 YNNKEL (reference sequence). In nucleotides, the CDR3 is TGTGCCAGCAGCCAAGCAGGACTCCTCAGCGGGGAGCTGTTTTTT. Its protein is CASSQAGLLSGELFF.